The entry that follows covers one T cell receptor beta chain sequence. The final CDR3 position lacks the conserved phenylalanine or tryptophan, pointing to a likely read error. The RNA input was roughly 0.45 to 1 ug, and it was reverse transcribed with random hexamers. Multiplex PCR with immunoSEQ amplified the TCR beta CDR3 across 54 Vbeta and 13 Jbeta. Via MiXCR, TCRdb re-called the immunoSEQ multiplex PCR reads, giving one row per CDR3 protein. The sample lists some 100,000 distinct CDR3 sequences, 85% to 95% seen once, with 0.093% in the top ten. The data belong to a study of CD8 T cells in Susac syndrome. The authors carried out high-throughput sequencing of TCR beta. They applied it to CD8+ and CD4+ T cells obtained from blood. The TEMRA cells underwent FACS enrichment, while the CD8+ and CD4+ T cells underwent negative isolation. Looked up from germline, CDR1 is MDHEN and CDR2 is SYDVKM. CDR3 size: 14 residues. Deletions cut 3 bases from V and 3 bases from J, with 11 bases between.

The chain joins TRBV28 to TRBJ1-2, with D possibly TRBD1 on 5 matching bases. Specimen: CD4+ T cells from PBMCs. The sequence was collected from a human donor with multiple sclerosis. DNA for the CDR3: TGTGCCAGCAGTTTGATGCAGGGAGACTATGGCTACACCCTC. As protein: CASSLMQGDYGYTL.